This TCR beta chain was captured in a study of blood T cell repertoires in COVID-19. Study overall: Researchers got acute and convalescent COVID-19 samples from the United States, Italy and Spain. Sources were T cells, B-cell-depleted T cells, or PBMCs; the material itself was cDNA or gDNA.

Original processing notes: For nucleated cells, counts were estimated from reference gene primer amplification. Assay used: immunoSEQ multiplex PCR; TCRdb lists only in-frame clones, some missing. That table is the source of V, J and clone size, and D and trimming were worked out from the DNA. Among about 100,000 clones listed, roughly 85% were seen once. The V end was cut by 2 bases, the J end by 4 bases, with 14 bases between. The CDR3 consists of 16 residues. Per the germline V gene, CDR1 is KGHSH and CDR2 is LQKENI. The sequence was collected from a woman between 70 and 85 years old with acute or convalescent COVID-19. V is TRBV18 and J is TRBJ1-4; tentative D call: TRBD1 (5 bases). The sequencing input was peripheral blood. As DNA, the CDR3 is TGTGCCAGCTCACCAAAAGTAGACAGAGTTAATGAAAAACTGTTTTTT. Translated: CASSPKVDRVNEKLFF.